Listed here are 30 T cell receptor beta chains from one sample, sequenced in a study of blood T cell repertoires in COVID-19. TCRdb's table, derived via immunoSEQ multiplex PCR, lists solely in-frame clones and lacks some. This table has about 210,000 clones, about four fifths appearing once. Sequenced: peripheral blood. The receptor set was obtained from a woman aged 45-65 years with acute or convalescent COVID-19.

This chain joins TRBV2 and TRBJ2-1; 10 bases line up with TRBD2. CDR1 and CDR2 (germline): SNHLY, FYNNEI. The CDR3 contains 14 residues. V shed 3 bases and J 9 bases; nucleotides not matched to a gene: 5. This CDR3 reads CASSDLAGVGEQFF. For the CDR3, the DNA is TGTGCCAGCAGTGACCTAGCGGGAGTGGGTGAGCAGTTCTTC.

CDR3 loop: CASSLGRGYSRENTEAFF. Written as DNA, the CDR3 is TGTGCCAGCAGCTTAGGCCGAGGATACAGTCGGGAGAACACTGAAGCTTTCTTT. The chain carries TRBV11-2 and TRBJ1-1; D uncertain. The CDR3 totals 18 residues. Trimming removed 1 base from V and 1 base from J, with 19 bases in between. Germline V CDR1 and CDR2: SGHAT, FQNNGV.

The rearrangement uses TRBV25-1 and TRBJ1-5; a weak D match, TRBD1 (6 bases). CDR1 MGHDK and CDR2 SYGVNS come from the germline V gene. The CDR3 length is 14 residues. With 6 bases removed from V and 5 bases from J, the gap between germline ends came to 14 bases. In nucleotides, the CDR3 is TGTGCCAGCAGAGCCGGGGGGCACGATCAGCCCCAGCATTTT. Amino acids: CASRAGGHDQPQHF.

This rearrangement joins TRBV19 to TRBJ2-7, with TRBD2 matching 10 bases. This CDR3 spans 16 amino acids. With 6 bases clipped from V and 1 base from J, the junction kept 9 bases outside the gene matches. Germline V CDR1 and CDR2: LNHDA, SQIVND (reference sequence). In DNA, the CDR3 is TGTGCCAGTAGCTTTTCTAGCGGGAGCTCTTCCTACGAGCAGTACTTC. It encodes CASSFSSGSSSYEQYF.

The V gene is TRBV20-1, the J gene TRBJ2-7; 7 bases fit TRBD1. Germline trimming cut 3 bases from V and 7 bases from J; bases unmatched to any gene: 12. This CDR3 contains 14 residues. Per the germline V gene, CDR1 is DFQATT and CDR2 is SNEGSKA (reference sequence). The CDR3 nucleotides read TGCAGTGCTAGTGATAGGACAGGTACTCTGGAGCAGTACTTC. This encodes CSASDRTGTLEQYF.

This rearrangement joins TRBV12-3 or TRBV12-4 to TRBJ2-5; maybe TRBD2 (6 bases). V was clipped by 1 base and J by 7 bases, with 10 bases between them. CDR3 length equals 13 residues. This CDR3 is CASSLGAGGTQYF. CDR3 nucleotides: TGTGCCAGCAGTTTAGGAGCCGGGGGGACCCAGTACTTC.

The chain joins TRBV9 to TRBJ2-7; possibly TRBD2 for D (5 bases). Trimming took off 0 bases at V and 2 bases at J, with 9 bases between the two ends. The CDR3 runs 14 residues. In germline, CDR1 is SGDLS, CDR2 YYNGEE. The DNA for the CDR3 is TGTGCCAGCAGCGTAGGCGGGTCGACCTACGAGCAGTACTTC. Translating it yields CASSVGGSTYEQYF.

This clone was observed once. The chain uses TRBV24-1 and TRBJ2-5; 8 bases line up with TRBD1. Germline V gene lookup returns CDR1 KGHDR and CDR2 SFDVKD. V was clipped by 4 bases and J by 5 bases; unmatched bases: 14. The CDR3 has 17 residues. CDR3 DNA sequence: TGTGCCACCAGTGACCCGCATGGGACAGGACTTGTGGAGACCCAGTACTTC. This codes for CATSDPHGTGLVETQYF.

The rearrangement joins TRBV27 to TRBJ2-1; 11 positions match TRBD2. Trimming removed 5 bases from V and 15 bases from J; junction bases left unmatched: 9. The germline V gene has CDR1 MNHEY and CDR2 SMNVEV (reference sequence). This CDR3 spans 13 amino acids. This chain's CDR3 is CASSEGSGRDRFF. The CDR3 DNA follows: TGTGCCAGCAGTGAGGGTAGCGGGAGGGATCGGTTCTTC.

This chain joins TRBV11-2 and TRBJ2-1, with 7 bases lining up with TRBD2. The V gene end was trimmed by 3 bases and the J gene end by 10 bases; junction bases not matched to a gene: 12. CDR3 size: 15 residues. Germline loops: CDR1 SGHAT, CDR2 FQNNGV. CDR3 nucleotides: TGTGCCAGCAGCTTGGGAGGGTCGCCCAGTGTAGAGCAGTTCTTC. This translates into CASSLGGSPSVEQFF.

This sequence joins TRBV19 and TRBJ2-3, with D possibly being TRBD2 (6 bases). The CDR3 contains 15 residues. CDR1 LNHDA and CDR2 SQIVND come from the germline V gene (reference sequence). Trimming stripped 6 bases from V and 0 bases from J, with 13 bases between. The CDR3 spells CASSLGLGSTDTQYF. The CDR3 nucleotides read TGTGCCAGTAGCCTGGGACTGGGTAGCACAGATACGCAGTATTTT.

This chain's CDR3 is CASSLRGTNTGELFF. The CDR3 region has the DNA TGCGCCAGCAGCTTGAGAGGGACGAACACCGGGGAGCTGTTTTTT. This rearrangement joins TRBV5-1 to TRBJ2-2; possibly TRBD2 for D (5 bases). Trimming stripped 1 base from V and 0 bases from J, with 7 bases between. Germline assignment: CDR1 SGHRS and CDR2 YFSETQ. There are 15 residues in the CDR3.

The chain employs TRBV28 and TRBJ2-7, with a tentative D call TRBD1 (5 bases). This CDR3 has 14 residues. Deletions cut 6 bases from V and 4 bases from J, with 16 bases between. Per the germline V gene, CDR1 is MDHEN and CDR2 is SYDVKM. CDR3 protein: CASSIQVKAYEQYF. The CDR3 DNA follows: TGTGCCAGCAGCATACAGGTAAAGGCGTACGAGCAGTACTTC.

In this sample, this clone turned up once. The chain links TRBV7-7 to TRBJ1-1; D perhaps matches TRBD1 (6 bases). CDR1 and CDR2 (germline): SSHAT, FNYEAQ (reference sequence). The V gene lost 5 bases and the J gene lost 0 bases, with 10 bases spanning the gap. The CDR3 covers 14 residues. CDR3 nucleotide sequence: TGTGCCAGCAGCCCGACAGGAGTGAACACTGAAGCTTTCTTT. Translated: CASSPTGVNTEAFF. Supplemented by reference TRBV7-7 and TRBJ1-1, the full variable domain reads GAGVSQSPRYKVTKRGQDVTLRCDPISSHATLYWYQQALGQGPEFLTYFNYEAQPDKSGLPSDRFSAERPEGSISTLTIQRTEQRDSAMYRCASSPTGVNTEAFFGQGTRLTVV.

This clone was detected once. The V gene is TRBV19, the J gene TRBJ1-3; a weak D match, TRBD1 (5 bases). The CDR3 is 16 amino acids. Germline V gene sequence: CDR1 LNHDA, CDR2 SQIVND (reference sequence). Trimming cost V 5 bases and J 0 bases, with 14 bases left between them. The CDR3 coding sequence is TGTGCCAGTAGTGCAAACAGGATTATCTCTGGAAACACCATATATTTT. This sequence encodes CASSANRIISGNTIYF.

In DNA, the CDR3 is TGTGCCAGCAGCAAAATCATCCCAGGGGGGGGCTACACCTTC. This translates into CASSKIIPGGGYTF. V gene TRBV21-1 combines with J gene TRBJ1-2; the D call of TRBD1 is as the table states it, not checked on the DNA. TRBV21-1 is a listed pseudogene. This CDR3 is 14 amino acids long.

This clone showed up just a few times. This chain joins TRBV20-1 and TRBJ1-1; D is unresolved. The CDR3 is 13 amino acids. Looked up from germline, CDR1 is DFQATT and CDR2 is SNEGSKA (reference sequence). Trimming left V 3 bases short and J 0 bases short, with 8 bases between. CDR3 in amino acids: CSASWAMNTEAFF. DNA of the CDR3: TGCAGTGCTAGTTGGGCCATGAACACTGAAGCTTTCTTT.

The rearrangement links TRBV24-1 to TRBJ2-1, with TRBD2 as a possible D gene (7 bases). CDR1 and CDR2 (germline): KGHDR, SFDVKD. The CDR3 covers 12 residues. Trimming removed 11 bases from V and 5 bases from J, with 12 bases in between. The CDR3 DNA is TGTGCCAGCGGGGGCCCGAACAATGAGCAGTTCTTC. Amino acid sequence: CASGGPNNEQFF.

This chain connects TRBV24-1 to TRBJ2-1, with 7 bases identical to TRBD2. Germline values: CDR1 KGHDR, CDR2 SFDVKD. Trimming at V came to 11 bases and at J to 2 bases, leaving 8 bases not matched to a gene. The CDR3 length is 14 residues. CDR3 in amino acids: CAIAGREPYNEQFF. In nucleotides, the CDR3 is TGTGCCATCGCGGGGCGGGAGCCCTACAATGAGCAGTTCTTC.

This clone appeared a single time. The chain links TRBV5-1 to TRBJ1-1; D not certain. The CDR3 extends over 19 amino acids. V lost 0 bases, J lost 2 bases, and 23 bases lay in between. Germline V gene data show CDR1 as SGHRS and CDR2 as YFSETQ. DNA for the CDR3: TGCGCCAGCAGCTTGGACGGGATGAGACTTGGAACCGCTAACACTGAAGCTTTCTTT. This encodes CASSLDGMRLGTANTEAFF. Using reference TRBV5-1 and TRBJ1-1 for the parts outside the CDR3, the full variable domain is KAGVTQTPRYLIKTRGQQVTLSCSPISGHRSVSWYQQTPGQGLQFLFEYFSETQRNKGNFPGRFSGRQFSNSRSEMNVSTLELGDSALYLCASSLDGMRLGTANTEAFFGQGTRLTVV.

CDR3 region: CASSPQGRSGYTF. The CDR3, as DNA: TGTGCCAGCAGCCCCCAGGGGAGAAGTGGCTACACCTTC. The chain carries TRBV6-5 and TRBJ1-2; tentative D call: TRBD1 (6 bases). There are 13 residues in the CDR3. Trimming shortened V by 6 bases and J by 7 bases, and 15 bases separated the two germline ends. CDR1 and CDR2 (germline): MNHEY, SVGAGI.

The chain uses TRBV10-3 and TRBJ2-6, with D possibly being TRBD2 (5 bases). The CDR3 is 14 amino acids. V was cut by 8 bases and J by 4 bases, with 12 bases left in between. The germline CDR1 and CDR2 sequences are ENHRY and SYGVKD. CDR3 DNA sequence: TGTGCCATCGCAGAGGGAACAGGGGCCAACGTCCTGACTTTC. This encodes CAIAEGTGANVLTF.

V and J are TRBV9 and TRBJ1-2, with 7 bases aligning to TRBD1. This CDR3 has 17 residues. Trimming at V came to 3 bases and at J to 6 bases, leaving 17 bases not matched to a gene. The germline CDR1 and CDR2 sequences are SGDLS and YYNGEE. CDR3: CASSARTGPTQVDGYTF. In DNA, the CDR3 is TGTGCCAGCAGCGCCCGGACAGGACCAACACAGGTAGATGGCTACACCTTC.

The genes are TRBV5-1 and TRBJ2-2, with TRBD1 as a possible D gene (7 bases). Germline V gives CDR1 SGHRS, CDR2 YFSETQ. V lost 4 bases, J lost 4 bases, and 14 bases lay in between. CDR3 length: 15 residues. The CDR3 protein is CASSRGTAGTGELFF. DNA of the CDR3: TGCGCCAGCAGCCGGGGGACAGCAGGCACCGGGGAGCTGTTTTTT.

The CDR3 DNA reads TGCGCCAGCAGCTTGGGCCCTTCCTTAGACAATGAGTTTCAGTTCTTC. It codes for CASSLGPSLDNEFQFF. V gene TRBV5-1 combines with J gene TRBJ2-1; D unclear. V was cut by 0 bases and J by 13 bases, with 23 bases left in between. There are 16 residues in the CDR3. Looked up from germline, CDR1 is SGHRS and CDR2 is YFSETQ.

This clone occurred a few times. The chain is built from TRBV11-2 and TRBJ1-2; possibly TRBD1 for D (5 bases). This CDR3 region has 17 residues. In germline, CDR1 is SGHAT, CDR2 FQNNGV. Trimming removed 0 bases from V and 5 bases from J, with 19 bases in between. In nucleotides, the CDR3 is TGTGCCAGCAGCTTAGACAGGGCTACAGCGTTTGGTTATGGCTACACCTTC. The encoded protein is CASSLDRATAFGYGYTF. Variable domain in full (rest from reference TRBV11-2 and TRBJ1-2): EAGVAQSPRYKIIEKRQSVAFWCNPISGHATLYWYQQILGQGPKLLIQFQNNGVVDDSQLPKDRFSAERLKGVDSTLKIQPAKLEDSAVYLCASSLDRATAFGYGYTFGSGTRLTVV.

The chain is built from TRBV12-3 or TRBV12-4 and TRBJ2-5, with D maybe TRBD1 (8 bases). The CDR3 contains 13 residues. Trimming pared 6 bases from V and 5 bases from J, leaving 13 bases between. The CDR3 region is CASRKQGGETQYF. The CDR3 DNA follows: TGTGCCAGCAGAAAACAGGGGGGGGAGACCCAGTACTTC.

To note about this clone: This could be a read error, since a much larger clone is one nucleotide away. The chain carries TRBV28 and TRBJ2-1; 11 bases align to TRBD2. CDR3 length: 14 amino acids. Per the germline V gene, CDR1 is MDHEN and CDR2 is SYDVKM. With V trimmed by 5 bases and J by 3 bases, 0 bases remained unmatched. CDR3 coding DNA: TGTGCCAGCAGTGGACTAGCGGGCTACAATGAGCAGTTCTTC. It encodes CASSGLAGYNEQFF.

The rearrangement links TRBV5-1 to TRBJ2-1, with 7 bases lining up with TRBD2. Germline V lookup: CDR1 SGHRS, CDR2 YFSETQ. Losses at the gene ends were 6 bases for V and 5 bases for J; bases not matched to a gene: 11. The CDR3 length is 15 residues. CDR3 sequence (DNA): TGCGCCAGCACCCCGCGGGGGAGGGTAGACAATGAGCAGTTCTTC. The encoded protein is CASTPRGRVDNEQFF.

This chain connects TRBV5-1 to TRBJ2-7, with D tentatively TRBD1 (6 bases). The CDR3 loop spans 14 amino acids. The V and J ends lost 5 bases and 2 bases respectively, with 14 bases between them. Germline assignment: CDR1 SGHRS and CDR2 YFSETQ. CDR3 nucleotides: TGCGCCAGCAGGAGAGAGACAGGTCCCTACGAGCAGTACTTC. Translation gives CASRRETGPYEQYF. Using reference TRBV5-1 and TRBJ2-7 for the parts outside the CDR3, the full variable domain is KAGVTQTPRYLIKTRGQQVTLSCSPISGHRSVSWYQQTPGQGLQFLFEYFSETQRNKGNFPGRFSGRQFSNSRSEMNVSTLELGDSALYLCASRRETGPYEQYFGPGTRLTVT.